The 23 T cell receptor beta chains reported below all come from one sample, sequenced in a study of blood T cell repertoires in COVID-19. Profiled with immunoSEQ multiplex PCR; TCRdb holds only in-frame clones, not every one. Seen here are roughly 360,000 clones, 80% to 90% observed once, and the top ten hold 1.3%. Sample: PBMCs or T cells enriched from blood (not recorded which). These TCRs come from a young man who had recovered from COVID-19.

This chain connects TRBV7-2 to TRBJ1-2; D is unclear. The germline CDR1 and CDR2 sequences are SGHTA and FQGNSA. CDR3 length: 15 residues. Trimming took 3 bases from V and 5 from J, leaving 16 bases between them. The CDR3 loop reads CASSFFQEGGYGYTF. For the CDR3, the DNA is TGTGCCAGCAGCTTTTTTCAGGAGGGTGGGTATGGCTACACCTTC.

The chain recombines TRBV15 with TRBJ2-7; D might be TRBD1 (5 bases). Trimming shortened V by 4 bases and J by 2 bases, and 12 bases separated the two germline ends. The CDR3 extends over 14 amino acids. Germline V gene lookup returns CDR1 LNHNV and CDR2 YYDKDF (reference sequence). CDR3 residues: CATSTRQGTYEQYF. CDR3 bases: TGTGCCACCAGCACCCGTCAGGGAACCTACGAGCAGTACTTC.

J is TRBJ2-2 and V is TRBV10-2, with D possibly TRBD1 on 5 matching bases. CDR1 is WSHSY and CDR2 is SAAADI in the germline V gene. This CDR3 has 15 residues. The V and J ends lost 0 bases and 5 bases respectively, with 10 bases between them. The CDR3 DNA is TGCGCCAGCAGTGAGTCCCCCCAGGGAACCGGGGAGCTGTTTTTT. Its protein product is CASSESPQGTGELFF.

The chain couples TRBV5-1 to TRBJ2-3; perhaps TRBD1 as D (6 bases). The V end lost 1 base, the J end lost 3 bases, and 9 bases lay between the germline ends. CDR1 is SGHRS and CDR2 is YFSETQ in the germline V gene. This CDR3 has 14 amino acids. This CDR3 reads CASSLYDRTDTQYF. In nucleotides, the CDR3 is TGCGCCAGCAGCTTGTACGACAGGACAGATACGCAGTATTTT.

A single count supports this clone. This chain uses TRBV6-4 with TRBJ1-2, with TRBD1 matching over 8 bases. Losses at the gene ends were 5 bases for V and 0 bases for J; bases not matched to a gene: 5. The germline V gene has CDR1 MRHNA and CDR2 SNTAGT. This CDR3 has 15 amino acids. The CDR3 is CASSFLDRANYGYTF. The DNA for the CDR3 is TGTGCCAGCAGTTTTTTGGACAGGGCTAACTATGGCTACACCTTC.

This clone came up a few times. The CDR3 region has the DNA TGTGCCAATGGCGCGAAGGCAGGGCAGCCCCAGCATTTT. This gives the protein CANGAKAGQPQHF. The chain is built from TRBV6-6 and TRBJ1-5; tentatively, D is TRBD1 (5 bases). V shed 10 bases and J shed 7 bases, with 17 bases lying between them. CDR3 length equals 13 residues. Germline assignment: CDR1 MNHNY and CDR2 SVGAGI (reference sequence).

The V and J genes are TRBV15 and TRBJ1-6; 9 bases align to TRBD1. Germline V gives CDR1 LNHNV, CDR2 YYDKDF (reference sequence). The CDR3 covers 17 residues. Trimming removed 3 bases from V and 7 bases from J; junction bases left unmatched: 10. The CDR3 is CATSSTRTGDSNSPLHF. The CDR3 DNA reads as TGTGCCACCAGCAGTACACGGACAGGGGACTCAAATTCACCCCTCCACTTT.

J is TRBJ1-2 and V is TRBV13, with D perhaps matching TRBD1 (5 bases). CDR1 is PRHDT, CDR2 FYEKMQ, per germline (reference sequence). CDR3 length: 15 amino acids. Trimming took off 3 bases at V and 6 bases at J, with 17 bases between the two ends. The CDR3: CASSFKDRQGDGYTF. The CDR3 nucleotides are TGTGCCAGCAGCTTTAAAGACCGCCAAGGGGATGGCTACACCTTC.

V is TRBV19 and J is TRBJ1-1; 7 bases match TRBD1. Trimming cost V 5 bases and J 5 bases; bases outside gene matches: 2. Looked up from germline, CDR1 is LNHDA and CDR2 is SQIVND (reference sequence). This CDR3 spans 12 amino acids. CDR3 loop: CASSPTGTEAFF. CDR3 nucleotides: TGTGCCAGTAGTCCGACAGGGACTGAAGCTTTCTTT.

In this sample, this clone turned up a few times. V usage is TRBV2 and J usage is TRBJ2-7; TRBD2 might be the D (6 bases). The germline V gene has CDR1 SNHLY and CDR2 FYNNEI. The CDR3 consists of 16 residues. The V and J ends lost 1 base and 0 bases respectively, with 13 bases between them. CDR3 sequence (DNA): TGTGCCAGCAGTGAAGATCTAGCGACAAGCTCCTACGAGCAGTACTTC. Encoded protein: CASSEDLATSSYEQYF.

Only a few counts were recorded for this clone. The chain joins TRBV5-1 to TRBJ2-5; possible D gene TRBD1, 5 bases. V gave up 0 bases and J gave up 2 bases, with 5 bases separating them. The CDR3 spans 13 residues. Germline V gives CDR1 SGHRS, CDR2 YFSETQ. CDR3 nucleotide sequence: TGCGCCAGCAGCTTGGAGGGGCAAGAGACCCAGTACTTC. Its translation: CASSLEGQETQYF. Full variable domain (outside the CDR3, taken from reference TRBV5-1 and TRBJ2-5): KAGVTQTPRYLIKTRGQQVTLSCSPISGHRSVSWYQQTPGQGLQFLFEYFSETQRNKGNFPGRFSGRQFSNSRSEMNVSTLELGDSALYLCASSLEGQETQYFGPGTRLLVL.

The chain uses TRBV5-5 and TRBJ1-2, with a tentative D call TRBD1 (6 bases). This CDR3 region has 15 residues. Germline V gene sequence: CDR1 SGHKS, CDR2 YYEKEE (reference sequence). The ends were cut back, 1 base at V and 0 bases at J, with 10 bases in the middle. The CDR3: CASSLSTGTNYGYTF. The CDR3 region has the DNA TGTGCCAGCAGCTTGTCGACAGGTACTAACTATGGCTACACCTTC. The full variable domain, with the rest looked up from reference TRBV5-5 and TRBJ1-2, is DAGVTQSPTHLIKTRGQQVTLRCSPISGHKSVSWYQQVLGQGPQFIFQYYEKEERGRGNFPDRFSARQFPNYSSELNVNALLLGDSALYLCASSLSTGTNYGYTFGSGTRLTVV.

The chain joins TRBV2 to TRBJ1-1, with D unclear. The germline V gene encodes CDR1 SNHLY and CDR2 FYNNEI. This CDR3 has 13 residues. V gave up 8 bases and J gave up 4 bases, with 14 bases separating them. The CDR3 DNA reads as TGTGCCAGCTGCGGAGTCTCGGGCACTGAAGCTTTCTTT. Protein sequence: CASCGVSGTEAFF.

The chain uses TRBV7-8 and TRBJ1-1, with D uncertain. Looked up from germline, CDR1 is SGHVS and CDR2 is FQNEAQ. The V end was cut by 1 base, the J end by 0 bases, with 15 bases between. The CDR3 is made up of 17 amino acids. CDR3 in DNA: TGTGCCAGCAGCTTAGGAGCGTTCGGGGAGATGAACACTGAAGCTTTCTTT. Its protein is CASSLGAFGEMNTEAFF.

The chain joins TRBV10-3 to TRBJ2-5; maybe TRBD2 (6 bases). The germline CDR1 and CDR2 sequences are ENHRY and SYGVKD. V was cut by 5 bases and J by 3 bases, with 13 bases left in between. This CDR3 has 14 residues. As DNA, the CDR3 is TGTGCCATCAGTCCGGGACTGGACAAAGAGACCCAGTACTTC. It translates to CAISPGLDKETQYF.

This clone appeared a single time. The chain combines TRBV4-2 with TRBJ1-1; D unclear. Germline CDR1 is LGHNA and CDR2 is YNFKEQ. Trimming shortened V by 2 bases and J by 1 base, and 8 bases separated the two germline ends. There are 14 residues in the CDR3. CDR3 region: CASSQPDKNTEAFF. In DNA form, the CDR3 reads TGTGCCAGCAGCCAACCCGACAAGAACACTGAAGCTTTCTTT.

This clone has more than one count but fewer than ten. This chain links TRBV30 with TRBJ1-1; D unclear. There are 12 residues in the CDR3. Germline V gene data show CDR1 as GTSNPN and CDR2 as SVGIG (reference sequence). CDR3 sequence (DNA): TGTTTAGTAATTCTGAGGAACACTGAAGCTTTCTTT. Residues: CLVILRNTEAFF.

The J gene is TRBJ1-1, the V gene TRBV5-4; possibly TRBD1 for D (6 bases). Per germline, CDR1 SGHNT and CDR2 YYREEE (reference sequence). The germline V and J ends were trimmed by 0 bases and 6 bases, with 15 bases remaining between them. This CDR3 spans 15 amino acids. CDR3 DNA: TGTGCCAGCAGCTTGGAGGGGGACGAGATCCCTGAAGCTTTCTTT. Translation: CASSLEGDEIPEAFF.

The rearrangement uses TRBV28 and TRBJ1-2, with 9 bases matching TRBD1. The CDR3 consists of 14 residues. Per germline, CDR1 MDHEN and CDR2 SYDVKM. J was trimmed by 4 bases and V by 5 bases; bases with no gene match: 5. The CDR3 DNA follows: TGTGCCAGCAGTGTGGCGGACAGGGGCTATGGCTACACCTTC. Protein: CASSVADRGYGYTF.

The chain joins TRBV4-1 to TRBJ1-4; D remains unclear. V was trimmed by 1 base and J by 0 bases, leaving 9 bases between them. This CDR3 is built from 16 residues. CDR1 MGHRA and CDR2 YSYEKL come from the germline V gene. Written as DNA, the CDR3 is TGCGCCAGCAGCCAAGCCCCCTTCTCAACTAATGAAAAACTGTTTTTT. This sequence encodes CASSQAPFSTNEKLFF.

The J gene is TRBJ1-6, the V gene TRBV4-1; the match to TRBD1 covers 7 bases. CDR1 and CDR2 (germline): MGHRA, YSYEKL. The V gene end was trimmed by 4 bases and the J gene end by 5 bases; junction bases not matched to a gene: 5. The CDR3 sequence is 15 residues long. CDR3 sequence reads: CASSLTGENNSPLHF. The CDR3 DNA reads as TGCGCCAGCAGCCTTACAGGGGAAAATAATTCACCCCTCCACTTT.

V usage is TRBV4-2 and J usage is TRBJ1-2, with TRBD1 identical over 12 bases. Unmatched junction bases numbered 11, after V lost 2 bases and J lost 7 bases. The CDR3 is 17 residues long. CDR1 LGHNA and CDR2 YNFKEQ come from the germline V gene. The CDR3 DNA reads TGTGCCAGCAGCCAAACTAAGGGGGGACAGGGGGCAGGTGGCTACACCTTC. Amino acid sequence: CASSQTKGGQGAGGYTF.

This rearrangement joins TRBV4-1 to TRBJ1-3, with 9 bases matching TRBD1. V lost 4 bases and J lost 0; bases outside the gene matches: 13. This CDR3 spans 19 amino acids. Looked up from germline, CDR1 is MGHRA and CDR2 is YSYEKL. DNA for the CDR3: TGCGCCAGCAGCCCCGCACGTGTTGGGACAGGGTACTCTGGAAACACCATATATTTT. Residues: CASSPARVGTGYSGNTIYF.